This T cell receptor beta chain came from a study of Ad26.COV2.S vaccination and SARS-CoV-2 variants. Note on this clone: Its target is not known.

The treatment was: 15 to 20 received Ad26.COV2.S at low or high dose, single or two shots; roughly five received placebo; per-sample allocation not given. Repertoires come from day 63 after the first vaccine or placebo injection. Libraries were prepared by immunoSEQ multiplex PCR; TCRdb keeps only in-frame clonotypes and omits some of them. The sample carries 200,000 to 300,000 clones, more than 75% recorded once. V gave up 5 bases and J gave up 6 bases, with 23 bases separating them. CDR1 and CDR2 from the germline V gene are MNHEY and SVGEGT. The CDR3 is 16 amino acids. Broader study findings: Assessments of TCR breadth and depth may have underestimated the total T cell responses. Post-vaccination breadth of spike-specific CD8+ and CD4+ T cell responses was reportedly substantial.

The receptor was isolated from a person between 18 and 65 years old who received the Ad26.COV2.S COVID-19 vaccine or a placebo. The chain is built from TRBV6-2 or TRBV6-3 and TRBJ2-7; D gene uncertain. The source was peripheral blood, collected in a trial of Ad26.COV2.S vaccine versus placebo. CDR3 nucleotide sequence: TGTGCCAGCAGTCATCGACGCGGCCTGCGGCCTCTCGAGCAGTACTTC. This translates into CASSHRRGLRPLEQYF.